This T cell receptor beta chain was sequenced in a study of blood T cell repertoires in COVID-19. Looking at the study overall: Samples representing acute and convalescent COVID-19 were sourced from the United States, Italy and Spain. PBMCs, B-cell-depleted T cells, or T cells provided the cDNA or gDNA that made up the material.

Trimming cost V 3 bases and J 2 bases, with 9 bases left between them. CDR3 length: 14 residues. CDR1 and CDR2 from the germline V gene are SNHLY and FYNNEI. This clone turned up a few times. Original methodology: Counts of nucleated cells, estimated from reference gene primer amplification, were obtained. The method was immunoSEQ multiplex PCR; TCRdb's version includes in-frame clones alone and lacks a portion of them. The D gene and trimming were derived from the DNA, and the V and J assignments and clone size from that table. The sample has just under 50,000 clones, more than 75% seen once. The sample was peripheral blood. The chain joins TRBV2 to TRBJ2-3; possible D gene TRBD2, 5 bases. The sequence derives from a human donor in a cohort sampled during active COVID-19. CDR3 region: CASSDSSVTDTQYF. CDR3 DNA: TGTGCCAGCAGTGACAGTAGCGTCACAGATACGCAGTATTTT.